The text below deals with one T cell receptor (beta chain). This entry comes from a study of shared clonotypes between healthy human individuals. V was clipped by 4 bases and J by 2 bases, with 13 bases between them. The CDR3 length is 14 residues. Germline-derived CDR1 and CDR2 are SQVTM and ANQGSEA. Assay: immunoSEQ multiplex PCR; the TCRdb copy retains only in-frame clones and omits some. This repertoire shows around 990,000 clones, 77% found once; its top ten account for 0.89%. Sequencing input: memory CD4+ T cells from PBMCs. Indicated subset: CD45RA-negative fraction. The TCR comes from a man between 18 and 35 years old in good health. Some clones in this sample may be carry-over from other donors' samples. The V call is TRBV29-1, the J call TRBJ2-3, with a possible D match to TRBD2 (5 bases). DNA of the CDR3: TGCAGCGTTGCATTGTTGACTAACACAGATACGCAGTATTTT. Its protein product is CSVALLTNTDTQYF.